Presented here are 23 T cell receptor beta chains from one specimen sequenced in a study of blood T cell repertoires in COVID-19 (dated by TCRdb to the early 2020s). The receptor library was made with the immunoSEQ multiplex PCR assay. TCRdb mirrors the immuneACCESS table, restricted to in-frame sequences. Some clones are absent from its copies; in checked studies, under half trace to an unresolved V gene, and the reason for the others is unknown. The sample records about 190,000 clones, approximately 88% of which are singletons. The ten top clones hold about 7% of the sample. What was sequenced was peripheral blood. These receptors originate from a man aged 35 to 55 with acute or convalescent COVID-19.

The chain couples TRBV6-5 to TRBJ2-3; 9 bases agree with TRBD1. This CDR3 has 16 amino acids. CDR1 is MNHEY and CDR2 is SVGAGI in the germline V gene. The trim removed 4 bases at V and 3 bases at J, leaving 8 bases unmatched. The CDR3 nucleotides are TGTGCCAGCAGTTGGGGACAGGGAAGAGGGACAGATACGCAGTATTTT. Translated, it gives CASSWGQGRGTDTQYF.

The CDR3: CASSQDGLPGQGSTGELFF. The CDR3 DNA reads TGTGCCAGCAGCCAAGACGGGCTCCCGGGACAGGGAAGCACCGGGGAGCTGTTTTTT. The V call is TRBV4-2, the J call TRBJ2-2, with 9 bases matching TRBD1. The length of the CDR3 is 19 residues. Looked up from germline, CDR1 is LGHNA and CDR2 is YNFKEQ. V lost 0 bases and J lost 4; bases outside the gene matches: 12.

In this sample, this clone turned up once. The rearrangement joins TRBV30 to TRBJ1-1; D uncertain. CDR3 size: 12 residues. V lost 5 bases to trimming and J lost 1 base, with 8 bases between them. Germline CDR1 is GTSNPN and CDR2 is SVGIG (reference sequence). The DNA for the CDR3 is TGTGCCTGGGGGAGGTCGAACACTGAAGCTTTCTTT. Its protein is CAWGRSNTEAFF.

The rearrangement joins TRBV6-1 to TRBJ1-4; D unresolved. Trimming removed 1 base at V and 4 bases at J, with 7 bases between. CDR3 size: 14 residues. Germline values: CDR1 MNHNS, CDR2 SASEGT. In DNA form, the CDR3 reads TGTGCCAGCAGTGAAGGATGGAGTAATGAAAAACTGTTTTTT. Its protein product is CASSEGWSNEKLFF.

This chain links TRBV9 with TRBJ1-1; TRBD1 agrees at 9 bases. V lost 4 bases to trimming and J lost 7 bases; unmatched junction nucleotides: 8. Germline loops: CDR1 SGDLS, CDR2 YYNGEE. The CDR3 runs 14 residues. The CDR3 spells CASSSADRGSEAFF. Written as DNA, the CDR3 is TGTGCCAGCAGCTCAGCGGACAGGGGCAGTGAAGCTTTCTTT. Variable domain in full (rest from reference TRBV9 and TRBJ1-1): DSGVTQTPKHLITATGQRVTLRCSPRSGDLSVYWYQQSLDQGLQFLIQYYNGEERAKGNILERFSAQQFPDLHSELNLSSLELGDSALYFCASSSADRGSEAFFGQGTRLTVV.

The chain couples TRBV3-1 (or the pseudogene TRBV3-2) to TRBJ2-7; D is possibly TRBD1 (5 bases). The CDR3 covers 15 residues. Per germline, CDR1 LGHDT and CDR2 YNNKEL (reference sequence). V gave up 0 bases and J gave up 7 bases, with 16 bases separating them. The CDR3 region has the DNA TGTGCCAGCAGCCAAGATCCCCAGGGAACGAGGGAGCAGTACTTC. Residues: CASSQDPQGTREQYF.

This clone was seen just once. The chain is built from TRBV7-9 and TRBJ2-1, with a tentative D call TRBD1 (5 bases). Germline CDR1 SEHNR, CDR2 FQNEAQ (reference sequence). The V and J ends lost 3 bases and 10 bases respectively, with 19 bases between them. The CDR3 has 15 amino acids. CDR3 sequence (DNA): TGTGCCAGCAGCTTGGAGACAGCGATACTCATAGAGCAGTTCTTC. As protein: CASSLETAILIEQFF.

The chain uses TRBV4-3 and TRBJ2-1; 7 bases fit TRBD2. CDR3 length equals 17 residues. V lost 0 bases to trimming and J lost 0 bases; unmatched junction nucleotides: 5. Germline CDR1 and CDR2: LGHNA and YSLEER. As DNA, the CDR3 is TGCGCCAGCAGCCAAGATCTGGCTAGCGGCTCCTACAATGAGCAGTTCTTC. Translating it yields CASSQDLASGSYNEQFF.

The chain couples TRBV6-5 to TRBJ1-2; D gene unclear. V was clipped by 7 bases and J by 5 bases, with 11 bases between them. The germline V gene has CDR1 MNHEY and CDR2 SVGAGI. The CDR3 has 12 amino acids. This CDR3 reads CASTQRFYGYTF. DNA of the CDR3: TGTGCCAGCACCCAGCGTTTTTATGGCTACACCTTC.

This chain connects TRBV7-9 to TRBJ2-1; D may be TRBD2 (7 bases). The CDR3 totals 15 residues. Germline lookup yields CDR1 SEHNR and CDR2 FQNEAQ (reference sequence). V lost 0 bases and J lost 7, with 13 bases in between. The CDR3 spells CASSLAGGPDNEQFF. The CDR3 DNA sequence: TGTGCCAGCAGCTTAGCGGGGGGGCCTGATAATGAGCAGTTCTTC. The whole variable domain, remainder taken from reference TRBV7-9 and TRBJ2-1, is DTGVSQNPRHKITKRGQNVTFRCDPISEHNRLYWYRQTLGQGPEFLTYFQNEAQLEKSRLLSDRFSAERPKGSFSTLEIQRTEQGDSAMYLCASSLAGGPDNEQFFGPGTRLTVL.

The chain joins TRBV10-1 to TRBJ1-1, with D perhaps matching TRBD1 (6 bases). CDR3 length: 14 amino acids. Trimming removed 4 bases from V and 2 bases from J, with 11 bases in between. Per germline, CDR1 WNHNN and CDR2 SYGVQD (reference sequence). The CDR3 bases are TGCGCCAGCAGTGTGGGGGCAGTTAACACTGAAGCTTTCTTT. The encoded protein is CASSVGAVNTEAFF.

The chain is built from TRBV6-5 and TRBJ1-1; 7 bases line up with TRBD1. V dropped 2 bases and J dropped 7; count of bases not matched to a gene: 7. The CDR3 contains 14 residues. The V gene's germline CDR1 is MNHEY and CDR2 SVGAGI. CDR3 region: CASSYGTPGGEAFF. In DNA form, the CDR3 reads TGTGCCAGCAGTTACGGGACGCCAGGGGGTGAAGCTTTCTTT.

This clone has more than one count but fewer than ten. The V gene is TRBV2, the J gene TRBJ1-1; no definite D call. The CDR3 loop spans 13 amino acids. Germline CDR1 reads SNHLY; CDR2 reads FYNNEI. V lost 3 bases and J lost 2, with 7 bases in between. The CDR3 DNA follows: TGTGCCAGCAGTGAGTTCCTTAACACTGAAGCTTTCTTT. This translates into CASSEFLNTEAFF.

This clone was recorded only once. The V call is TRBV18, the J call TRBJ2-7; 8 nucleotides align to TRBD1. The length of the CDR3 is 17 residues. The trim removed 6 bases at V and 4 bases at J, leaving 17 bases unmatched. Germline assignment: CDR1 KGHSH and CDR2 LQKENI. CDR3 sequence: CASSPYPRGNRGYEQYF. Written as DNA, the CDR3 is TGTGCCAGCTCCCCCTACCCGCGGGGCAACAGGGGGTACGAGCAGTACTTC.

In DNA, the CDR3 is TGTGCCAGTAGTATGAGCGGGAGCACAGATACGCAGTATTTT. Translation: CASSMSGSTDTQYF. V gene TRBV19 combines with J gene TRBJ2-3, with a weak D call TRBD2 (6 bases). V was shortened by 3 bases and J by 0 bases, with 7 bases between the two germline ends. Looked up from germline, CDR1 is LNHDA and CDR2 is SQIVND (reference sequence). The CDR3 sequence is 14 residues long.

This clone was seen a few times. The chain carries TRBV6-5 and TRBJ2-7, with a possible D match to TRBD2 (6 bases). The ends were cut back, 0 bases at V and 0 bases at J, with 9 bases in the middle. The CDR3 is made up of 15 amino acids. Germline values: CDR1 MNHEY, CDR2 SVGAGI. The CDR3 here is CASSYSATSSYEQYF. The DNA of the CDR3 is TGTGCCAGCAGTTACTCGGCGACTAGCTCCTACGAGCAGTACTTC.

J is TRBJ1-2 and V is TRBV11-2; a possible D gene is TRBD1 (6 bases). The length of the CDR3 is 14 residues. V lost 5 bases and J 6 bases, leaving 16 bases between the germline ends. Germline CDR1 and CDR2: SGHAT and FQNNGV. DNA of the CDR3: TGTGCCAGCAGCCCCGACGGGGGGCCGCATGGCTACACCTTC. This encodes CASSPDGGPHGYTF. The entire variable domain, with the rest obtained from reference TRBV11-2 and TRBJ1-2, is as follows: EAGVAQSPRYKIIEKRQSVAFWCNPISGHATLYWYQQILGQGPKLLIQFQNNGVVDDSQLPKDRFSAERLKGVDSTLKIQPAKLEDSAVYLCASSPDGGPHGYTFGSGTRLTVV.

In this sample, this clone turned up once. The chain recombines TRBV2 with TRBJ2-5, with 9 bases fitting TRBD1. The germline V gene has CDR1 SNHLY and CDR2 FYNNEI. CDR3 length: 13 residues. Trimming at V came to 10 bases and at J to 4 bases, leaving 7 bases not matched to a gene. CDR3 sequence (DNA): TGTGCCAACAGGGGGCGTTGGAGAGAGACCCAGTACTTC. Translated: CANRGRWRETQYF.

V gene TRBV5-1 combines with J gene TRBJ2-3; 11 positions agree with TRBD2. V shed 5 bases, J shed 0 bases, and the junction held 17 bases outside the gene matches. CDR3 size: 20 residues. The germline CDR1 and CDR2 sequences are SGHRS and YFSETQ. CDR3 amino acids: CASRKASGGPSRTSTDTQYF. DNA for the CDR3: TGCGCCAGCAGGAAGGCTAGCGGGGGGCCTTCAAGAACTAGCACAGATACGCAGTATTTT.

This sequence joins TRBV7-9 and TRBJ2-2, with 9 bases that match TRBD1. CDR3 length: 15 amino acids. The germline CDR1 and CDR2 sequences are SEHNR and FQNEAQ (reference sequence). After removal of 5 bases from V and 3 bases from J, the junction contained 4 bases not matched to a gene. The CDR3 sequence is CASSKRDRDTGELFF. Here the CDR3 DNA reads TGTGCCAGCAGCAAGCGGGACAGGGACACCGGGGAGCTGTTTTTT.

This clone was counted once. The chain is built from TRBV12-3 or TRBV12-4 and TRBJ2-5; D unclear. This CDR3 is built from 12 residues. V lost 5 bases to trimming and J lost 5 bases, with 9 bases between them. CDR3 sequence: CASSLSTETQYF. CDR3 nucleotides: TGTGCCAGCAGTCTGAGTACGGAGACCCAGTACTTC.

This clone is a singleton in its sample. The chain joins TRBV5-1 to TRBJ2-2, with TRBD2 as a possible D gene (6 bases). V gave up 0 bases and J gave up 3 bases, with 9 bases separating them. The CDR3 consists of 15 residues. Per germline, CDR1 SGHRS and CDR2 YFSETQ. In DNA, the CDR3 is TGCGCCAGCAGCTTGGCGGGGGTGGACACCGGGGAGCTGTTTTTT. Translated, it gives CASSLAGVDTGELFF.

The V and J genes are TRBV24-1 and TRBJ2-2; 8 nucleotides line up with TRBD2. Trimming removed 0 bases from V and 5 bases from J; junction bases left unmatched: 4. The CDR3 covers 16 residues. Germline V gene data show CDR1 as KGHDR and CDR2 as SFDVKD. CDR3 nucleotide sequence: TGTGCCACCAGTGATTTGGGCGGGGGGACGACCGGGGAGCTGTTTTTT. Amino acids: CATSDLGGGTTGELFF.